This TCR beta chain is drawn from a study of blood T cell repertoires in COVID-19. Looking at the study overall: Donors in the United States, Italy and Spain gave samples during acute or convalescent COVID-19. PBMCs, B-cell-depleted T cells, or T cells were the source of the cDNA or gDNA that made up the material.

Germline assignment: CDR1 MGHRA and CDR2 YSYEKL. V gave up 0 bases and J gave up 4 bases, with 13 bases separating them. This CDR3 is built from 16 residues. Original methodology: Nucleated cell number was recorded as an estimate derived from reference gene primer amplification. Generated by immunoSEQ multiplex PCR, the TCRdb table keeps only in-frame clones and is missing some. The D gene and trimming were derived from the DNA, and the V and J assignments and clone size from that table. The sample has 100,000 or so clones, about 83% seen once. This clonotype was sampled from a man aged 40-49 years with active or convalescent COVID-19. Sequencing was performed on peripheral blood. The genes are TRBV4-1 and TRBJ2-1, with a weak D call TRBD2 (5 bases). Here the CDR3 reads CASSQDPASSYNEQFF. The CDR3, as DNA: TGCGCCAGCAGCCAAGATCCTGCTAGCTCGTACAATGAGCAGTTCTTC.